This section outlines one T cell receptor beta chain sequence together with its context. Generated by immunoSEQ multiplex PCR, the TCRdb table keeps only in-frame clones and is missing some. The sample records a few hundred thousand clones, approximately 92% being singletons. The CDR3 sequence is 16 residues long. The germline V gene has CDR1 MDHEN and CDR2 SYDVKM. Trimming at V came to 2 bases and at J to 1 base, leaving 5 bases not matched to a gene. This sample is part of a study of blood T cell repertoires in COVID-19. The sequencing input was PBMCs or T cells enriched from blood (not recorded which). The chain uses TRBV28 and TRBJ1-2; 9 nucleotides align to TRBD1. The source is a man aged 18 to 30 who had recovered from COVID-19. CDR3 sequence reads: CASSLTWTGDNYGYTF. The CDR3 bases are TGTGCCAGCAGTTTAACGTGGACAGGGGATAACTATGGCTACACCTTC.